This entry is about one T cell receptor (beta chain). Its antigen is not known. This sample is drawn from a study of a mutant IDH1 vaccine in newly diagnosed glioma. Study in general: The patients received vaccinations eight times, in weeks 1, 3, 5, 7, 11, 15, 19 and 23. The study started vaccination 4-6 weeks after radiotherapy alone, or with temozolomide cycles. Earlier therapy was either radiotherapy, temozolomide, or both, and most got both.

Here immunoSEQ multiplex PCR was the method, and the copy in TCRdb shows in-frame clones only, minus some. The sample lists 30,000 to 35,000 clones, around 91% occurring once. Time point noted: week 11, during vaccination. In every dose of vaccine, 300 ug of mutant IDH1 20-mer peptide was given alongside topical imiquimod. Material: PBMCs, obtained from a glioma patient whose treatment included an IDH1 peptide vaccine. This TCR was sampled from a man in his late teens or twenties with glioma.

CDR3 coding DNA: TGTGCCAGCAGCTTACGACTAGCGGGAGGGTACAATGAGCAGTTCTTC. Protein: CASSLRLAGGYNEQFF. This chain connects TRBV7-6 to TRBJ2-1, with 14 positions matching TRBD2. The CDR3 has 16 amino acids. Germline V gene data show CDR1 as SGHVS and CDR2 as FNYEAQ. Trimming removed 2 bases from V and 4 bases from J; junction bases left unmatched: 1.